The 4 T cell receptor beta chains given below trace back to one sample, sequenced in a study of Graves' ophthalmopathy and Graves' hyperthyroidism. RNA transcripts yielded amplified TCR beta CDR3 regions. First-round RT-PCR used HTBI primers; second-round multiplex PCR followed. One entry per CDR3 protein, called by TCRdb with MiXCR from the multiplex PCR reads. This sample has just over 400,000 distinct CDR3 sequences, with around 21% found just once. Source material: peripheral blood. The receptors stem from a woman aged 18-29 years with stable Graves' hyperthyroidism.

The chain uses TRBV11-2 and TRBJ2-2; TRBD2 aligns across 8 bases. CDR3 length equals 16 residues. Germline V gene lookup returns CDR1 SGHAT and CDR2 FQNNGV. The V and J ends lost 1 base and 3 bases, in that order; junction bases with no gene match: 4. The CDR3 region has the DNA TGTGCCAGCAGCTTAGTTGCAGCGGGAGACACCGGGGAGCTGTTTTTT. Its protein product is CASSLVAAGDTGELFF. The variable domain in full, completed from reference TRBV11-2 and TRBJ2-2, reads EAGVAQSPRYKIIEKRQSVAFWCNPISGHATLYWYQQILGQGPKLLIQFQNNGVVDDSQLPKDRFSAERLKGVDSTLKIQPAKLEDSAVYLCASSLVAAGDTGELFFGEGSRLTVL.

This clonotype was counted many times. The chain uses TRBV4-3 and TRBJ1-1; maybe TRBD1 (6 bases). Trimming pared 1 base from V and 1 base from J, leaving 10 bases between. The CDR3 is 15 amino acids. The germline V gene has CDR1 LGHNA and CDR2 YSLEER. The CDR3 spells CASSQAGQKNTEAFF. CDR3 nucleotide sequence: TGCGCCAGCAGCCAAGCAGGACAGAAGAACACTGAAGCTTTCTTT.

This clonotype was seen only once. The J gene is TRBJ2-7, the V gene TRBV20-1, with 14 bases identical to TRBD2. CDR1 is DFQATT and CDR2 is SNEGSKA in the germline V gene (reference sequence). V lost 8 bases to trimming and J lost 5 bases; unmatched junction nucleotides: 11. The CDR3 runs 15 residues. CDR3 in DNA: TGCAGTACTGACAGACTAGCGGGAGGGCCCCACGAGCAGTACTTC. This sequence encodes CSTDRLAGGPHEQYF.

This clonotype was counted only a few times. The chain has TRBV4-2 and TRBJ2-7; 7 positions match TRBD2. This CDR3 spans 16 amino acids. CDR1 and CDR2 from the germline V gene are LGHNA and YNFKEQ. V lost 2 bases and J lost 0; bases outside the gene matches: 7. The CDR3 sequence: CASSQPSGAYSYEQYF. CDR3 nucleotides: TGTGCCAGCAGCCAACCCAGCGGGGCCTACTCCTACGAGCAGTACTTC.